The present entry profiles one T cell receptor (beta chain) with its context. What it binds is not known. The data derive from a study of PD-1 blockade in classical Hodgkin lymphoma. Germline loops: CDR1 MNHEY, CDR2 SMNVEV (reference sequence). The length of the CDR3 is 13 residues. V lost 8 bases, J lost 4 bases, and 3 bases stayed unmatched. Time point in this sample: cycle 4 day 1 (C4D1), after less than 7 weeks of nivolumab. Brentuximab vedotin exposure varied, and every patient relapsed after autologous stem cell transplantation. General study findings and limits: Patients excluded were those beginning nivolumab under 1 year after ASCT. Although disease activity or prior therapy may be involved, causes of the repertoire differences remain undefined.

Data came from immunoSEQ multiplex PCR; TCRdb stores just in-frame clones and leaves some out. The sample records roughly 41,000 clones, about two thirds being singletons. This rearrangement joins TRBV27 to TRBJ2-1; 9 bases are a match to TRBD1. This specimen consisted of peripheral blood mononuclear cells (PBMCs), obtained before the fourth cycle of nivolumab. The source is a human donor with classical Hodgkin lymphoma. The chain's CDR3 is CASLDRGYNEQFF. In DNA, the CDR3 is TGTGCCAGCTTGGACAGGGGATACAATGAGCAGTTCTTC.